A selection of T cell receptor beta chains follows, all from one sample in a study of T cell responses to AZD1222 COVID-19 vaccine. Some clones are missing from TCRdb's copy, which holds only in-frame ones; the method was immunoSEQ multiplex PCR. Altogether more than 120,000 clones are present, approximately 86% being singletons, with the ten largest covering 5.1%. This sample comprised peripheral blood, obtained 28 days after the second AZD1222 dose. These receptors were taken from an adult who received the AZD1222 COVID-19 vaccine. Both conserved end residues are part of each CDR3. The D gene is left open where the match is weak. For some rows the clone size is stated as once, few or many, or as a class when expanded; others skip it.

v_gene: TRBV6-5
j_gene: TRBJ2-3
d_gene: TRBD2
len: 15
abundance: .
CDR3nt: TGTGCCAGCAGCCTTAGCGGGGGGCCCACAGATACGCAGTATTTT
CDR3aa: CASSLSGGPTDTQYF

v_gene: TRBV30
j_gene: TRBJ1-5
d_gene: .
len: 15
abundance: .
CDR3nt: TGTGCCTGGAGATTGGCGGGGGGCCCGGGGCAGCCCCAGCATTTT
CDR3aa: CAWRLAGGPGQPQHF

v_gene: TRBV19
j_gene: TRBJ1-4
d_gene: TRBD1
len: 16
abundance: .
CDR3nt: TGTGCCAGTAGTACCTTCAGGACAGGGAGGGGTGAAAAACTGTTTTTT
CDR3aa: CASSTFRTGRGEKLFF

v_gene: TRBV5-1
j_gene: TRBJ1-1
d_gene: TRBD1
len: 14
abundance: .
CDR3nt: TGCGCCAGCAGCTTGGACGACAGGGACACTGAAGCTTTCTTT
CDR3aa: CASSLDDRDTEAFF

v_gene: TRBV19
j_gene: TRBJ2-1
d_gene: TRBD2
len: 13
abundance: .
CDR3nt: TGTGCCAGTAGTCAAGGGACTACCAATGAGCAGTTCTTC
CDR3aa: CASSQGTTNEQFF

v_gene: TRBV9
j_gene: TRBJ2-2
d_gene: .
len: 14
abundance: .
CDR3nt: TGTGCCAGCAGCGTAAGGGCGGAGACCGGGGAGCTGTTTTTT
CDR3aa: CASSVRAETGELFF

v_gene: TRBV30
j_gene: TRBJ1-4
d_gene: .
len: 14
abundance: .
CDR3nt: TGTGCCTGGAGTGATCGCGGGGGCGATGAAAAACTGTTTTTT
CDR3aa: CAWSDRGGDEKLFF

v_gene: TRBV6-6
j_gene: TRBJ2-7
d_gene: TRBD1
len: 15
abundance: .
CDR3nt: TGTGCCAGCAGTTATCAGGGACAGGGTGGCTACGAGCAGTACTTC
CDR3aa: CASSYQGQGGYEQYF

v_gene: TRBV10-3
j_gene: TRBJ1-5
d_gene: TRBD1
len: 15
abundance: .
CDR3nt: TGTGCCACAGGTTTAGGGACAGGGACAAATCAGCCCCAGCATTTT
CDR3aa: CATGLGTGTNQPQHF

v_gene: TRBV6-2/TRBV6-3
j_gene: TRBJ2-3
d_gene: .
len: 16
abundance: .
CDR3nt: TGTGCCAGCAGTTACTCGATGACGACAGACACATATACGCAGTATTTT
CDR3aa: CASSYSMTTDTYTQYF

v_gene: TRBV27
j_gene: TRBJ1-2
d_gene: .
len: 12
abundance: .
CDR3nt: TGTGCCAGCAGTTTAAGAGGGGGGGGCTACACCTTC
CDR3aa: CASSLRGGGYTF

v_gene: TRBV3-1/TRBV3-2
j_gene: TRBJ2-3
d_gene: TRBD2
len: 16
abundance: .
CDR3nt: TGTGCCAGCAGCCATCAGAGAGCGGGGGGGCCAGATACGCAGTATTTT
CDR3aa: CASSHQRAGGPDTQYF

v_gene: TRBV7-6
j_gene: TRBJ1-3
d_gene: TRBD1
len: 15
abundance: .
CDR3nt: TGTGCCAGCAGCAGGACCACAGGGGCTGGAAACACCATATATTTT
CDR3aa: CASSRTTGAGNTIYF

v_gene: TRBV9
j_gene: TRBJ1-6
d_gene: TRBD1
len: 15
abundance: .
CDR3nt: TGTGCCAGCAGCGGAGGGGGACAGACTAATTCACCCCTCCACTTT
CDR3aa: CASSGGGQTNSPLHF

v_gene: TRBV20-1
j_gene: TRBJ2-5
d_gene: TRBD2
len: 15
abundance: .
CDR3nt: TGCAGTGCTAGTGGGGGACTAGCGGGGCAAGAGACCCAGTACTTC
CDR3aa: CSASGGLAGQETQYF

v_gene: TRBV7-9
j_gene: TRBJ2-2
d_gene: .
len: 13
abundance: .
CDR3nt: TGTGCCCCCGGGACTCAGAACACCGGGGAGCTGTTTTTT
CDR3aa: CAPGTQNTGELFF

v_gene: TRBV20-1
j_gene: TRBJ1-1
d_gene: .
len: 11
abundance: once
CDR3nt: TGCAGTGCTAGAGATGATCCGAAGGCTTTCTTT
CDR3aa: CSARDDPKAFF

v_gene: TRBV6-5
j_gene: TRBJ1-1
d_gene: TRBD1
len: 15
abundance: .
CDR3nt: TGTGCCACCCGGTTAGAGGAGGGGGCGAGGGGTGAAGCTTTCTTT
CDR3aa: CATRLEEGARGEAFF

v_gene: TRBV11-2
j_gene: TRBJ2-6
d_gene: .
len: 11
abundance: .
CDR3nt: TGTGCCAGCAGCTTCCTCCGCGTCCTGACTTTC
CDR3aa: CASSFLRVLTF

v_gene: TRBV5-6
j_gene: TRBJ1-1
d_gene: TRBD1
len: 14
abundance: .
CDR3nt: TGTGCCAGCAGATACAGGGGCACGGGCACTGAAGCTTTCTTT
CDR3aa: CASRYRGTGTEAFF

v_gene: TRBV28
j_gene: TRBJ1-4
d_gene: TRBD1
len: 14
abundance: .
CDR3nt: TGTGCCAGCAGTTTGAACAGGGGACACGAAAAACTGTTTTTT
CDR3aa: CASSLNRGHEKLFF

v_gene: TRBV5-1
j_gene: TRBJ2-5
d_gene: TRBD2
len: 16
abundance: .
CDR3nt: TGCGCCAGCAGCCTGGGGGGAACTAGCGGGGAAGAGACCCAGTACTTC
CDR3aa: CASSLGGTSGEETQYF

v_gene: TRBV5-1
j_gene: TRBJ1-3
d_gene: TRBD1
len: 15
abundance: .
CDR3nt: TGCGCCAGCAGCTCGGGACAGCTCTCTGGAAACACCATATATTTT
CDR3aa: CASSSGQLSGNTIYF

v_gene: TRBV6-5
j_gene: TRBJ1-5
d_gene: .
len: 13
abundance: few
CDR3nt: TGTGCCAGCAGCCCACCCGGGGATCAGCCCCAGCATTTT
CDR3aa: CASSPPGDQPQHF

v_gene: TRBV20-1
j_gene: TRBJ1-1
d_gene: .
len: 8
abundance: .
CDR3nt: TGCAGTGCCAGTGAAGCTTTCTTT
CDR3aa: CSASEAFF

v_gene: TRBV4-1
j_gene: TRBJ1-6
d_gene: .
len: 12
abundance: .
CDR3nt: TGCGCCAGCAGCCAAGCGGGGACCCAACTGAGGTTT
CDR3aa: CASSQAGTQLRF

v_gene: TRBV5-1
j_gene: TRBJ1-1
d_gene: .
len: 14
abundance: .
CDR3nt: TGCGCCAGCAGCCCCGAGGCGGGGCACACTGAAGCTTTCTTT
CDR3aa: CASSPEAGHTEAFF

v_gene: TRBV9
j_gene: TRBJ2-7
d_gene: TRBD2
len: 15
abundance: .
CDR3nt: TGTGCCAGCAGCCTGACTAGCGGGAGCCCCAACGAGCAGTACTTC
CDR3aa: CASSLTSGSPNEQYF

v_gene: TRBV20-1
j_gene: TRBJ2-1
d_gene: TRBD2
len: 14
abundance: .
CDR3nt: TGCAGTGCTAGTAGGACTAGCGGGGCCAATGAGCAGTTCTTC
CDR3aa: CSASRTSGANEQFF

v_gene: TRBV6-6
j_gene: TRBJ1-3
d_gene: TRBD1
len: 15
abundance: .
CDR3nt: TGTGCCAGCAGGACGTGGACAGGGGCCTTAAACACCATATATTTT
CDR3aa: CASRTWTGALNTIYF

v_gene: TRBV19
j_gene: TRBJ1-4
d_gene: TRBD1
len: 15
abundance: .
CDR3nt: TGTGCCAGCAAATACGGACAGGGAGAAAATGAAAAACTGTTTTTT
CDR3aa: CASKYGQGENEKLFF

v_gene: TRBV19
j_gene: TRBJ1-1
d_gene: .
len: 13
abundance: .
CDR3nt: TGTGCCAGTAGTAAGACAGTGAACACTGAAGCTTTCTTT
CDR3aa: CASSKTVNTEAFF

v_gene: TRBV24-1
j_gene: TRBJ2-1
d_gene: TRBD1
len: 16
abundance: .
CDR3nt: TGTGCCACCAGTGATCTGTCCGGGACAGGGGTAGGTGAGCAGTTCTTC
CDR3aa: CATSDLSGTGVGEQFF

v_gene: TRBV29-1
j_gene: TRBJ1-1
d_gene: .
len: 13
abundance: .
CDR3nt: TGCAGCGCCCAACCAGACGGGGACACTGAAGCTTTCTTT
CDR3aa: CSAQPDGDTEAFF

v_gene: TRBV30
j_gene: TRBJ2-1
d_gene: .
len: 14
abundance: .
CDR3nt: TGTGCCTGGAGTGGGCTAGCGTTCTACAATGAGCAGTTCTTC
CDR3aa: CAWSGLAFYNEQFF

v_gene: TRBV28
j_gene: TRBJ1-2
d_gene: TRBD1
len: 13
abundance: .
CDR3nt: TGTGCCAGCAGTCTGGGGACAGACCGTGGCTACACCTTC
CDR3aa: CASSLGTDRGYTF

v_gene: TRBV7-9
j_gene: TRBJ2-1
d_gene: .
len: 11
abundance: .
CDR3nt: TGTGCCAGCAGCAAATCCGTTGAGCAGTTCTTC
CDR3aa: CASSKSVEQFF

v_gene: TRBV28
j_gene: TRBJ2-7
d_gene: TRBD2
len: 14
abundance: .
CDR3nt: TGTGCCAGCAGTCAAACTAGCGGGGCTTACGAGCAGTACTTC
CDR3aa: CASSQTSGAYEQYF

v_gene: TRBV4-1
j_gene: TRBJ2-7
d_gene: TRBD1
len: 14
abundance: .
CDR3nt: TGCGCCAGCAGCCCGGGACAGGGGGCCATAGAGCAGTACTTC
CDR3aa: CASSPGQGAIEQYF

v_gene: TRBV5-1
j_gene: TRBJ1-1
d_gene: TRBD1
len: 16
abundance: .
CDR3nt: TGCGCCAGCAGTACCGGGACAGGGAATTTGAACACTGAAGCTTTCTTT
CDR3aa: CASSTGTGNLNTEAFF

v_gene: TRBV12-3/TRBV12-4
j_gene: TRBJ1-5
d_gene: .
len: 12
abundance: once
CDR3nt: TGTGCCAGCAGTTTACAATTTCAGCCCCAGCATTTT
CDR3aa: CASSLQFQPQHF

v_gene: TRBV28
j_gene: TRBJ1-1
d_gene: .
len: 14
abundance: .
CDR3nt: TGTGCCAGCAGCCCTGGGACCCTGAACACTGAAGCTTTCTTT
CDR3aa: CASSPGTLNTEAFF

v_gene: TRBV2
j_gene: TRBJ1-2
d_gene: TRBD1
len: 16
abundance: .
CDR3nt: TGTGCCAGCAGTGAATGGGCCGGACAGGGGAACTATGGCTACACCTTC
CDR3aa: CASSEWAGQGNYGYTF

v_gene: TRBV19
j_gene: TRBJ1-6
d_gene: .
len: 14
abundance: .
CDR3nt: TGTGCCAGCCTAGCTAGCTCCTATAATTCACCCCTCCACTTT
CDR3aa: CASLASSYNSPLHF

v_gene: TRBV3-1/TRBV3-2
j_gene: TRBJ1-6
d_gene: .
len: 11
abundance: .
CDR3nt: TGTGCCAGCAGCAAGAATTCACCCCTCCACTTT
CDR3aa: CASSKNSPLHF

v_gene: TRBV27
j_gene: TRBJ1-2
d_gene: .
len: 13
abundance: .
CDR3nt: TGTGCCAGCAGTTTACGGGAGCACTATGGCTACACCTTC
CDR3aa: CASSLREHYGYTF

v_gene: TRBV6-4
j_gene: TRBJ1-1
d_gene: TRBD1
len: 15
abundance: .
CDR3nt: TGTGCCAGCAGTGACACAGACAGGGGACGCGACGAGGCTTTCTTT
CDR3aa: CASSDTDRGRDEAFF

v_gene: TRBV5-4
j_gene: TRBJ1-1
d_gene: .
len: 15
abundance: few
CDR3nt: TGTGCCAGCAGCTTGGGTGGACACCTGAACACTGAAGCTTTCTTT
CDR3aa: CASSLGGHLNTEAFF

v_gene: TRBV7-2
j_gene: TRBJ2-7
d_gene: .
len: 15
abundance: .
CDR3nt: TGTGCCAGCAGCTTAGTAGGAGACGGCCTCGACGAGCAGTACTTC
CDR3aa: CASSLVGDGLDEQYF

v_gene: TRBV5-4
j_gene: TRBJ2-5
d_gene: .
len: 14
abundance: .
CDR3nt: TGTGCCAGCAGTCTCTCAGGAGCCGGGGAGACCCAGTACTTC
CDR3aa: CASSLSGAGETQYF

v_gene: TRBV9
j_gene: TRBJ2-1
d_gene: .
len: 15
abundance: once
CDR3nt: TGTGCCAGCAGCACGGAGGGACAGCCCTACAATGAGCAGTTCTTC
CDR3aa: CASSTEGQPYNEQFF

v_gene: TRBV7-2
j_gene: TRBJ2-3
d_gene: .
len: 16
abundance: .
CDR3nt: TGTGCCAGCAGAGTCTTTGGGGGGCTAAGCACAGATACGCAGTATTTT
CDR3aa: CASRVFGGLSTDTQYF

v_gene: TRBV3-1/TRBV3-2
j_gene: TRBJ1-2
d_gene: TRBD1
len: 15
abundance: .
CDR3nt: TGTGCCAGCAGCCAGCTGGACAGGGGGCATTATGGCTACACCTTC
CDR3aa: CASSQLDRGHYGYTF

v_gene: TRBV29-1
j_gene: TRBJ2-5
d_gene: .
len: 14
abundance: .
CDR3nt: TGCAGCGTAGCCCGAACTATCGTGGGGGAGACCCAGTACTTC
CDR3aa: CSVARTIVGETQYF

v_gene: TRBV2
j_gene: TRBJ1-4
d_gene: TRBD1
len: 12
abundance: once
CDR3nt: TGTGCCAGTAGACAGGGTAATGAAAAACTGTTTTTT
CDR3aa: CASRQGNEKLFF

v_gene: TRBV4-1
j_gene: TRBJ2-7
d_gene: .
len: 14
abundance: .
CDR3nt: TGCGCCAGCAGCCATTCCGGACGCATCTACGAGCAGTACTTC
CDR3aa: CASSHSGRIYEQYF

v_gene: TRBV2
j_gene: TRBJ1-1
d_gene: .
len: 14
abundance: .
CDR3nt: TGTGCCAGCAGTGGGGTAGCCAGAACCACTGAAGCTTTCTTT
CDR3aa: CASSGVARTTEAFF